These 14 T cell receptor beta chains were all obtained from the same sample, sequenced in a study of T cell responses to AZD1222 COVID-19 vaccine (dated by TCRdb to about 2021). The library came from the immunoSEQ multiplex PCR assay. The source is immuneACCESS, and TCRdb retained only in-frame sequences with V and J called. Part of the clones is not carried over; for the studies checked, unresolved V genes explain less than half of this, and the remainder is unexplained. The sample table holds tens of thousands of clones, of which 88% were seen once. The top ten hold roughly 7.3% of the sample. The sample's time point label is to be understood as: baseline before first vaccination. This sample comprised peripheral blood, obtained on day 0 of AZD1222 vaccination. The receptors come from an adult in good health.

This sequence joins TRBV28 and TRBJ1-2, with 10 positions matching TRBD1. The CDR3 is 14 residues long. Trimming at V came to 9 bases and at J to 7 bases, leaving 11 bases not matched to a gene. Germline V gives CDR1 MDHEN, CDR2 SYDVKM. CDR3 DNA sequence: TGTGCCAGTGAGACAGGGGGCACGTCTTCTGGCTACACCTTC. This codes for CASETGGTSSGYTF.

This rearrangement joins TRBV7-9 to TRBJ1-1; D remains ambiguous. The CDR3 covers 13 residues. Per germline, CDR1 SEHNR and CDR2 FQNEAQ (reference sequence). Trimming stripped 2 bases from V and 0 bases from J, with 4 bases between. The DNA for the CDR3 is TGTGCCAGCAGCTTAACAGTGAACACTGAAGCTTTCTTT. Translation: CASSLTVNTEAFF.

In its sample, this clone was seen a few times. The CDR3 nucleotides are TGTGCCAGCTCACCACTAGAGAATAAGGCCGGGGAGCTGTTTTTT. Translated: CASSPLENKAGELFF. The chain joins TRBV18 to TRBJ2-2; unclear D gene. The CDR3 contains 15 residues. V dropped 1 base and J dropped 6 bases, with 12 bases sitting between them. Germline assignment: CDR1 KGHSH and CDR2 LQKENI.

The chain links TRBV19 to TRBJ1-1; D may be TRBD1 (5 bases). CDR1 and CDR2 (germline): LNHDA, SQIVND (reference sequence). The V end was cut by 4 bases, the J end by 5 bases, with 11 bases between. The CDR3 has 13 amino acids. CDR3 nucleotides: TGTGCCAGTAGTACCGGGGCGCAGACTGAAGCTTTCTTT. Amino acids: CASSTGAQTEAFF.

The rearrangement links TRBV27 to TRBJ2-1; D uncertain. The CDR3 runs to 14 residues. Trimming took 6 bases from V and 4 from J, leaving 13 bases between them. The germline V gene has CDR1 MNHEY and CDR2 SMNVEV (reference sequence). CDR3 DNA sequence: TGTGCCAGCAGCCTAGGGCCACCTTACAATGAGCAGTTCTTC. Protein: CASSLGPPYNEQFF.

This rearrangement joins TRBV28 to TRBJ2-5; 16 bases agree with TRBD2. The CDR3 runs 16 residues. V gave up 6 bases and J gave up 5 bases; unmatched junction bases: 6. The germline gives CDR1 MDHEN, CDR2 SYDVKM. This CDR3 reads CASSRGLAGGRETQYF. DNA for the CDR3: TGTGCCAGCAGCCGGGGACTAGCGGGAGGGCGCGAGACCCAGTACTTC.

This clone appeared once. The J gene is TRBJ2-1, the V gene TRBV7-2, with 12 bases matching TRBD2. This CDR3 is built from 16 residues. Losses at the gene ends were 4 bases for V and 4 bases for J; bases not matched to a gene: 5. Germline CDR1 reads SGHTA; CDR2 reads FQGNSA. CDR3 nucleotides: TGTGCCAGCAGCTCCCTAGCGGGAGGGGCTTACAATGAGCAGTTCTTC. Residues: CASSSLAGGAYNEQFF.

The J gene is TRBJ2-1, the V gene TRBV27; 7 nucleotides match TRBD2. There are 13 residues in the CDR3. The junction had 6 bases not matched to a gene; V was cut back by 6 bases and J by 7 bases. Germline V gene sequence: CDR1 MNHEY, CDR2 SMNVEV (reference sequence). CDR3 nucleotides: TGTGCCAGCAGCCAGCGGGATTTGAATGAGCAGTTCTTC. Protein sequence: CASSQRDLNEQFF.

The genes are TRBV23-1 and TRBJ2-1, with a possible D match to TRBD2 (6 bases). TRBV23-1 is an open reading frame, and its role is uncertain. This CDR3 comprises 15 residues. V dropped 7 bases and J dropped 0 bases, with 13 bases sitting between them. The CDR3 nucleotides read TGCGCCAGCATCCAACGGGACTCCTCCTACAATGAGCAGTTCTTC. It encodes CASIQRDSSYNEQFF.

This rearrangement joins TRBV29-1 to TRBJ2-1, with D possibly TRBD2 on 5 matching bases. Germline CDR1 SQVTM, CDR2 ANQGSEA. Trimming stripped 7 bases from V and 4 bases from J, with 11 bases between. The CDR3 is 12 amino acids. CDR3 loop: CSGRTVYNEQFF. In DNA, the CDR3 is TGCAGCGGCAGGACTGTTTACAATGAGCAGTTCTTC.

The V call is TRBV27, the J call TRBJ1-4, with 11 bases matching TRBD1. J lost 8 bases, V lost 10 bases, and 12 bases had no gene match. Germline CDR1 MNHEY, CDR2 SMNVEV (reference sequence). This CDR3 has 15 amino acids. The CDR3 DNA is TGTGCCACCAGGTCCGCGGGGACAGGGGGGGAAAAACTGTTTTTT. Protein sequence: CATRSAGTGGEKLFF.

V usage is TRBV28 and J usage is TRBJ2-3; TRBD2 matches 8 bases. CDR1 MDHEN and CDR2 SYDVKM come from the germline V gene. The CDR3 length is 17 residues. V was clipped by 2 bases and J by 2 bases; unmatched bases: 9. This CDR3 is CASSLSRASGLTDTQYF. CDR3 nucleotide sequence: TGTGCCAGCAGTTTAAGTAGGGCTAGCGGGCTCACAGATACGCAGTATTTT.

Only one count was recorded for this clone. The V call is TRBV11-2, the J call TRBJ2-2; D perhaps matches TRBD2 (5 bases). V gave up 4 bases and J gave up 6 bases, with 18 bases separating them. This CDR3 has 16 amino acids. Germline lookup yields CDR1 SGHAT and CDR2 FQNNGV. This CDR3 reads CASSSSTIQRAGELFF. CDR3 DNA sequence: TGTGCCAGCAGCTCCTCGACAATACAGAGGGCCGGGGAGCTGTTTTTT.

This chain links TRBV7-9 with TRBJ1-2, with D possibly TRBD1 on 6 matching bases. Germline lookup yields CDR1 SEHNR and CDR2 FQNEAQ (reference sequence). The CDR3 totals 18 residues. Trimming stripped 2 bases from V and 2 bases from J, with 21 bases between. Here the CDR3 DNA reads TGTGCCAGCAGCTTACCACAGGGAGAGGTTGGAGGGAACTATGGCTACACCTTC. Translation: CASSLPQGEVGGNYGYTF.